The clone carrying this TCR beta chain was counted a few times. The antigen remains unidentified. The sample originates from a study of T cells after yellow fever vaccination. Study findings and constraints: Detected again after the booster were most primary-vaccination clones, at 95% to 98% CD4 and about 90% CD8.

Universal primer sites and UMIs were introduced during 5'RACE template-switching synthesis of TCR cDNA. MiXCR was run by TCRdb on the 5' RACE reads, yielding one entry per CDR3 protein. Counted here are more than 350,000 distinct CDR3 sequences, approximately 10% occurring once; the ten biggest clones make up less than 20%. This CDR3 region has 15 residues. Deletions cut 6 bases from V and 2 bases from J, with 18 bases between. Germline values: CDR1 DFQATT, CDR2 SNEGSKA (reference sequence). The chain has TRBV20-1 and TRBJ2-3, with a tentative D call TRBD2 (5 bases). This clonotype originated in a man between 18 and 35 years old who received the YFV17D yellow fever vaccine. The sequencing here drew on PBMCs, taken on the day of the first yellow fever vaccination. Written as DNA, the CDR3 is TGCAGTGCCCTCGGGATTCCGGGCCCCACAGATACGCAGTATTTT. Translation gives CSALGIPGPTDTQYF.